This TCR beta chain was sequenced during a study of blood T cell repertoires in COVID-19. The overall study: Sources were T cells, B-cell-depleted T cells, or PBMCs; the material itself was cDNA or gDNA.

Sequencing was performed with immunoSEQ multiplex PCR; in TCRdb, only in-frame clones are kept and a portion is missing. The sample lists 200,000 to 300,000 clones, 75% to 90% seen once, with roughly 1.9% in the top ten. The CDR3 is made up of 16 amino acids. Deletions cut 3 bases from V and 2 bases from J, with 16 bases between. Looked up from germline, CDR1 is LNHDA and CDR2 is SQIVND (reference sequence). This chain links TRBV19 with TRBJ1-2; D gene uncertain. The receptor was derived from a young man with active or convalescent COVID-19. Sequenced material: peripheral blood. This CDR3 is CASSIASGLGNYGYTF. The CDR3 coding sequence is TGTGCCAGTAGTATTGCAAGCGGCTTGGGGAACTATGGCTACACCTTC.